The T cell receptor (beta chain) described here comes from a study of graft-versus-host responses after intestinal transplantation. Study-level information: Grafts were multivisceral, liver-intestinal, or isolated intestinal.

Measured with immunoSEQ multiplex PCR; TCRdb has only the in-frame clones, and not every one. The sample consists of fewer than 130,000 clones, approximately 92% of them appearing once. In germline, CDR1 is SGDLS, CDR2 YYNGEE. The V segment lost 0 bases and the J segment 3 bases; nucleotides outside the gene matches: 5. This CDR3 is built from 15 residues. Broader study findings: Some patients had graft-donor T cell macrochimerism. In their allografts, the ratios of graft-versus-host to host-versus-graft T cell clones were high. Peak circulating GvH clone levels tracked with early post-transplant HvG declines. Recipient marrow contained GvH clones, some of which appeared first in ileum or blood.

With respect to this clone: The target antigen is unknown.

The sequence was obtained from a human donor who received an intestinal transplant. The sample here was unstimulated CD8+ T cells sorted from spleen or lymph node cells, taken before intestinal transplant. The chain uses TRBV9 and TRBJ1-2; 7 positions match TRBD1. This chain's CDR3 is CASSVGDSPYYGYTF. DNA for the CDR3: TGTGCCAGCAGCGTAGGGGACAGTCCCTACTATGGCTACACCTTC.